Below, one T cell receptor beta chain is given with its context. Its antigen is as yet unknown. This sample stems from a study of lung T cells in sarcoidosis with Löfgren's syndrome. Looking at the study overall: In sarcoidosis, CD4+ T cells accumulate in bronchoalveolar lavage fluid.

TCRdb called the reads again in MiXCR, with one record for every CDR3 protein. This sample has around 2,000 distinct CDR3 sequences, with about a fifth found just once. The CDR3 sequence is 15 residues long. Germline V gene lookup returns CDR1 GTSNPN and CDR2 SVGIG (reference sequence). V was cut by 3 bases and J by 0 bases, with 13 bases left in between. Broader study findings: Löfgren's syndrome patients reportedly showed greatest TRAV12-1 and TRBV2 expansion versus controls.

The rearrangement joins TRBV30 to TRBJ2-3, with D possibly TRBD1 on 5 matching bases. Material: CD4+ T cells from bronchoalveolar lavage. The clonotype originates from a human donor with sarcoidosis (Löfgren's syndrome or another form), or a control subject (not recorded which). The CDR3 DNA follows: TGTGCCTGGAGCCTGACAGACTTTAGCACAGATACGCAGTATTTT. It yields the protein CAWSLTDFSTDTQYF.